A single count supports the clone carrying this T cell receptor (beta chain). The antigen is undetermined. The patients all showed relapse after autologous stem cell transplantation, while their brentuximab vedotin exposure varied. Patients had relapsed/refractory classical Hodgkin lymphoma with complete response, partial response or progressive disease as best response. The sample comes from a study of PD-1 blockade in classical Hodgkin lymphoma. About the research overall: Intravenous nivolumab at 3 mg/kg was given to patients every 2 weeks. General study points: Significant TCR diversity gains by C4D1 occurred in CD4+ but not CD8+ cells. Baseline TCR diversity was reportedly lower in newly diagnosed patients than in healthy donors. It was reported as lower still in relapsed/refractory patients.

Using immunoSEQ multiplex PCR, the repertoire was profiled, and TCRdb retains in-frame clones only, with some absent. Here the sample spans tens of thousands of clones, 86% being singletons. This receptor was taken from a human donor with classical Hodgkin lymphoma. Sequences were derived from peripheral blood mononuclear cells (PBMCs), sampled at baseline.

The DNA for the CDR3 is TGTGCCAGCAGCCCCCTCGGCGGGGGTTCTTCTGGAAACACCATATATTTT. As protein: CASSPLGGGSSGNTIYF. The V and J genes are TRBV7-9 and TRBJ1-3; weak D call: TRBD1 (5 bases). This CDR3 spans 17 amino acids. Germline-derived CDR1 and CDR2 are SEHNR and FQNEAQ (reference sequence). V was cut by 5 bases and J by 1 base, with 18 bases left in between.